These T cell receptor beta chains were read from a single sample in a study of blood T cell repertoires in COVID-19. This table comes from immunoSEQ multiplex PCR, and its TCRdb copy is limited to in-frame clones, with some not included. Among about 210,000 clones, about nine tenths were seen once, and the ten largest hold approximately 10%. The sequencing input was PBMCs or T cells enriched from blood (not recorded which). The receptors derive from a young man with acute COVID-19. Both conserved end residues are part of each CDR3. A D gene is named only where the DNA matches it firmly. Rows give clone size only sometimes, using once, few, many, or a class for an expanded clone.

clone_size,v_call,d_call,j_call,cdr3_aa,cdr3_nt
NA,TRBV6-5,TRBD2,TRBJ2-2,CASSSAGGISGELFF,TGTGCCAGCAGTTCGGCGGGAGGAATCTCCGGGGAGCTGTTTTTT
NA,TRBV28,NA,TRBJ1-5,CASTNTGIPQHF,TGTGCCAGCACCAATACAGGGATTCCCCAGCATTTT
NA,TRBV19,NA,TRBJ1-4,CASSMTWREVDEKLFF,TGTGCCAGTAGTATGACCTGGAGGGAGGTTGATGAAAAACTGTTTTTT
once,TRBV23-1,TRBD2,TRBJ2-3,CASSQRLAGGSTDTQYF,TGCGCCAGCAGTCAAAGACTAGCGGGAGGCAGCACAGATACGCAGTATTTT
NA,TRBV29-1,TRBD2,TRBJ2-1,CSVGTAGGGSYNEQFF,TGCAGCGTTGGGACAGCGGGAGGCGGCTCCTACAATGAGCAGTTCTTC
NA,TRBV7-2,TRBD2,TRBJ2-3,CASSSYSGRGQGTQYF,TGTGCCAGCAGCTCTTATAGCGGGAGGGGACAGGGTACGCAGTATTTT
NA,TRBV30,NA,TRBJ1-1,CAWRRDGQKWSEAFF,TGTGCCTGGAGGAGAGATGGACAGAAATGGTCTGAAGCTTTCTTT
NA,TRBV19,TRBD1,TRBJ1-1,CASRDRGHGNTEAFF,TGTGCCAGTAGGGACAGGGGGCACGGGAACACTGAAGCTTTCTTT
NA,TRBV30,NA,TRBJ2-5,CAWGVGGQETQYF,TGTGCCTGGGGGGTGGGAGGTCAGGAGACCCAGTACTTC
NA,TRBV2,TRBD2,TRBJ2-7,CASSEAVGGSPYEQYF,TGTGCCAGCAGTGAAGCTGTTGGCGGGAGCCCCTACGAGCAGTACTTC
NA,TRBV5-1,TRBD2,TRBJ2-5,CASSLLAGGGETQYF,TGCGCCAGCAGCTTGTTGGCGGGAGGGGGAGAGACCCAGTACTTC
NA,TRBV7-3,TRBD1,TRBJ2-5,CASSKTGTETQYF,TGTGCCAGCAGCAAGACAGGGACAGAGACCCAGTACTTC
NA,TRBV7-2,NA,TRBJ1-3,CASSLAQGAYGNTIYF,TGTGCCAGCAGCTTAGCGCAAGGAGCCTACGGAAACACCATATATTTT
NA,TRBV4-2,TRBD2,TRBJ2-7,CASSQDPQTGGGPSYEQYF,TGTGCCAGCAGCCAAGACCCACAAACGGGCGGGGGGCCCTCCTACGAGCAGTACTTC
NA,TRBV4-3,NA,TRBJ2-1,CASSQGVGSRGNNEQFF,TGCGCCAGCAGCCAAGGAGTCGGCTCGAGGGGGAACAATGAGCAGTTCTTC
NA,TRBV7-3,TRBD1,TRBJ1-3,CASSTGAGNTIYF,TGTGCCAGCAGCACAGGGGCTGGAAACACCATATATTTT
NA,TRBV15,TRBD1,TRBJ1-3,CATSREIQGAHGNTIYF,TGTGCCACCAGCAGAGAAATCCAGGGGGCACACGGAAACACCATATATTTT